The source of this T cell receptor (beta chain) is a study of OX40 agonist ivuxolimab in advanced cancers. Study overall: Three partial responders included one hepatocellular carcinoma patient and two cutaneous melanoma patients.

Regarding this clone: The target antigen is unknown.

Produced via immunoSEQ multiplex PCR; TCRdb's table is partial and in-frame only. This table holds approximately 40,000 clones, approximately 90% found once. The V end was cut by 6 bases, the J end by 8 bases, with 7 bases between. CDR1 is SQVTM, CDR2 ANQGSEA, per germline. The CDR3 consists of 9 residues. Notes on the study in general: Expanded clones were, on average, more numerous among CD8+ T cells than CD4+.

The clonotype comes from an adult with an advanced solid tumor such as melanoma, head and neck, liver or kidney cancer. The rearrangement links TRBV29-1 to TRBJ1-2; D remains unclear. This material consisted of CD4+ or CD8+ T cells sorted from blood, taken in a trial of the OX40 agonist ivuxolimab. CDR3 region: CSVSEGYTF. Written as DNA, the CDR3 is TGCAGCGTGAGCGAGGGCTACACCTTC.